These 10 T cell receptor beta chains were all obtained from the same sample, sequenced in a study of T cells in women clearing cervical HPV infection. Produced via immunoSEQ multiplex PCR; TCRdb's table is partial and in-frame only. In total, the table holds tens of thousands of clones. The sequencing input was blood buffy coat. Every receptor here comes from a woman between 18 and 75 years old with a cervical HPV16 infection that either progressed to CIN3+ or cleared (not recorded which).

To note about this clone: From the germline J gene comes the end of the CDR3, since the read stops 3 residues before it. The chain uses TRBV7-3 and TRBJ2-3, with 7 bases identical to TRBD2. V shed 5 bases, J shed 3 bases, and the junction held 5 bases outside the gene matches. The CDR3 length is 14 residues. Germline-derived CDR1 and CDR2 are SGHTA and FQGTGA. CDR3 DNA (partial): TGTGCCAGCAGCAGAGGACTAGAGACAGATACG. Protein: CASSRGLETDT. The CDR3 in full is CASSRGLETDTQYF.

Comments on this clone: The read finishes 3 residues shy of the CDR3 end, and the germline J gene is used to complete it. Other nucleotide sequences in the sample specify the same CDR3. The chain has TRBV6-2 or TRBV6-3 and TRBJ2-3; 15 bases map to TRBD2. Germline V gives CDR1 MNHEY, CDR2 SVGEGT. Germline trimming cut 5 bases from V and 3 bases from J; bases unmatched to any gene: 3. The CDR3 consists of 16 residues. The CDR3 DNA, read in part, is TGTGCCAGCAGTCCCGGACTAGCGGGAGGGACAGATACG. It encodes CASSPGLAGGTDT. The entire CDR3 is CASSPGLAGGTDTQYF.

Concerning this clone: The read ends 3 residues shy of where the CDR3 ends; the end is completed using the germline J gene. The chain joins TRBV19 to TRBJ2-3; 7 nucleotides agree with TRBD1. The CDR3 contains 13 residues. The germline CDR1 and CDR2 sequences are LNHDA and SQIVND (reference sequence). CDR3: CASSDRDTQPQYF. Partial CDR3 DNA: TGTGCCAGTAGTGACAGGGATACTCAGCCG.

For this clone: The observed sequence ends 3 residues before the CDR3 terminus, with the missing tail filled in from the germline J gene. The chain has TRBV7-9 and TRBJ2-4; TRBD2 matches at 7 bases. The germline gives CDR1 SEHNR, CDR2 FQNEAQ (reference sequence). The CDR3 is 14 amino acids. Incomplete CDR3 DNA: TGTGCCAGCAGCCGGACTGGGACTAACTATGGT. Protein sequence: CASSRTGTNYG. The whole CDR3 region reads CASSRTGTNYGQYF.

Comment on this clone: From the germline J gene comes the end of the CDR3, since the read stops 3 residues before it. The genes are TRBV30 and TRBJ1-4, with no clear D. CDR3 length equals 13 residues. V dropped 2 bases and J dropped 10 bases, with 14 bases sitting between them. CDR1 GTSNPN and CDR2 SVGIG come from the germline V gene (reference sequence). The chain's CDR3 is CAWSHGEGGKLFF. The CDR3 DNA, read in part, is TGTGCCTGGAGTCACGGGGAAGGAGGAAAA.

Notes on this clone: The read falls 3 residues short of the CDR3 end, and the missing part is taken from the germline J gene. The rearrangement uses TRBV18 and TRBJ2-7, with 9 bases lining up with TRBD2. Trimming at V came to 4 bases and at J to 2 bases, leaving 12 bases not matched to a gene. This CDR3 contains 17 residues. The germline gives CDR1 KGHSH, CDR2 LQKENI. The CDR3 sequence: CASSRNLWTSATYEQYF. Partial CDR3 DNA: TGTGCCAGCTCACGGAACCTCTGGACTAGCGCGACCTACGAG.

Note on this clone: With the read ending 3 residues before the CDR3 end, the germline J gene is used to fill in that end. The chain combines TRBV6-4 with TRBJ2-3, with 10 bases aligning to TRBD2. This CDR3 contains 14 residues. The V segment lost 6 bases and the J segment 4 bases; nucleotides outside the gene matches: 4. The V gene's germline CDR1 is MRHNA and CDR2 SNTAGT. The part of the CDR3 DNA that was read is TGTGCCAGCAGCACTAGCGGGATGTCAGATACG. Its translation is CASSTSGMSDT. The full CDR3 protein is CASSTSGMSDTQYF.

This clone is classed as medium-sized by frequency. The read ends 3 residues early relative to the CDR3; the germline J gene fills the gap. The V call is TRBV19, the J call TRBJ2-5; 8 bases line up with TRBD2. The CDR3 totals 15 residues. The germline V gene has CDR1 LNHDA and CDR2 SQIVND (reference sequence). J was trimmed by 5 bases and V by 6 bases; bases with no gene match: 11. CDR3 region: CASRGLFGGGETQYF. The sequenced CDR3 bases are TGTGCCAGTAGGGGGCTGTTCGGCGGGGGGGAGACC.

In the case of this clone: With the read ending 3 residues before the CDR3 end, the germline J gene is used to fill in that end. This chain connects TRBV7-7 to TRBJ2-7, with TRBD1 as a possible D gene (6 bases). The germline gives CDR1 SSHAT, CDR2 FNYEAQ (reference sequence). This CDR3 has 15 residues. Trimming cost V 1 base and J 2 bases, with 12 bases left between them. The CDR3 reads CASSLVDRHTYEQYF. CDR3 bases read: TGTGCCAGCAGCTTAGTAGACAGGCATACCTACGAG.

Worth noting for this clone: Read data end 3 residues before the CDR3 end; the end is taken from the germline J gene. The chain combines TRBV5-1 with TRBJ2-4; a weak D match, TRBD1 (5 bases). Per germline, CDR1 SGHRS and CDR2 YFSETQ. This CDR3 is 12 amino acids long. The germline V and J ends were trimmed by 4 bases and 8 bases, with 10 bases remaining between them. The CDR3 reads CASSPQGDIQYF. CDR3 DNA, as far as it was read: TGCGCCAGCAGCCCTCAAGGGGACATT.